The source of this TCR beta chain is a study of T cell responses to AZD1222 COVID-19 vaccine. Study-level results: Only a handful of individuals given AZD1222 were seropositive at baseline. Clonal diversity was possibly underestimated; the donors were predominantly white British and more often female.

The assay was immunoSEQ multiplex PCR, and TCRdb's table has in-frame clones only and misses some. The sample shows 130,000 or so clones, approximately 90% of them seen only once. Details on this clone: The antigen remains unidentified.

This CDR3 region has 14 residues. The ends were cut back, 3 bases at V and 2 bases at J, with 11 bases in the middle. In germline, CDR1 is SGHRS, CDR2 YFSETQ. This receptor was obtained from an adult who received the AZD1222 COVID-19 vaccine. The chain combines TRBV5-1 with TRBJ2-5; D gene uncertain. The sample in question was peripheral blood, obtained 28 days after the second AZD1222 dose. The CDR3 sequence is CASSSDGRQETQYF. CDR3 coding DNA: TGCGCCAGCAGCTCGGACGGAAGACAAGAGACCCAGTACTTC.